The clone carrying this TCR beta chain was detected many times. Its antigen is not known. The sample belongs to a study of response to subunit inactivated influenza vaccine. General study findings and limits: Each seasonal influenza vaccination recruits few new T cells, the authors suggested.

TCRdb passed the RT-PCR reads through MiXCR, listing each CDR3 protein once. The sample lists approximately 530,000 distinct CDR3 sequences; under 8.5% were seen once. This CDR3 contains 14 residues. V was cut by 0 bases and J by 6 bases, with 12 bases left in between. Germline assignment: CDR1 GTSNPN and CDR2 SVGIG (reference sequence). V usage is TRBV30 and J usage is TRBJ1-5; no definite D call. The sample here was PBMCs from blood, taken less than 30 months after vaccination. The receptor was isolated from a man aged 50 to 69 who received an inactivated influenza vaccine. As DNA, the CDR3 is TGTGCCTGGAGTGTCGGAGGGATTCGTCAGCCCCAGCATTTT. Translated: CAWSVGGIRQPQHF.